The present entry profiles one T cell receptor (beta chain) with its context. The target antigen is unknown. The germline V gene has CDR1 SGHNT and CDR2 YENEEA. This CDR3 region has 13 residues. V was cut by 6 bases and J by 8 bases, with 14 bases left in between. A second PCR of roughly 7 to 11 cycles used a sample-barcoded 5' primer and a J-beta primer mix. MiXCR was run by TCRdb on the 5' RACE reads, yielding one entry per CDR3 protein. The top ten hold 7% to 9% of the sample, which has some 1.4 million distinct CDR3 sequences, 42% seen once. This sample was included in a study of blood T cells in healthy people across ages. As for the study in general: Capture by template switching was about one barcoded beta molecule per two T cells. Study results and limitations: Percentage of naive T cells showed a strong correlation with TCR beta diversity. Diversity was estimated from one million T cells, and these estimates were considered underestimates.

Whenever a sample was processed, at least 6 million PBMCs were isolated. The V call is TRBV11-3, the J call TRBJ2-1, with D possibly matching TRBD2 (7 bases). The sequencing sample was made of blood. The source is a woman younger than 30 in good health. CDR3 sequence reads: CASSMGRGDEQFF. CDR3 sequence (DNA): TGTGCCAGCAGTATGGGGAGGGGGGATGAGCAGTTCTTC.